The rows below give T cell receptor beta chains drawn from one sample of a study of long-term antiretroviral therapy in people with HIV. The method was immunoSEQ multiplex PCR; TCRdb's version includes in-frame clones alone and lacks a portion of them. The repertoire has tens of thousands of clones, roughly 96% of them found once; the top ten carry around 7.9%. The material sequenced was unsorted PBMCs, taken 5.3 years after starting antiretroviral therapy. Receptors originate from a man younger than 40 with HIV. Each CDR3 is given with its conserved first and last residue. Each record gives: D gene, V gene, CDR3 protein. A D gene is named only where the DNA matches it firmly.

D: NA
V: TRBV4-1
CDR3: CASSPGKAGNTIYF

D: TRBD2
V: TRBV7-9
CDR3: CASSSGTSGANNEQFF

D: NA
V: TRBV9
CDR3: CASSVGDNYEQYF

D: NA
V: TRBV15
CDR3: CATSRRLGGNSPLHF

D: TRBD1
V: TRBV9
CDR3: CASSVDVGQGASEQFF

D: NA
V: TRBV30
CDR3: CAWSDGVGAFF

D: TRBD2
V: TRBV7-6
CDR3: CASSLGVSGGLEQFF

D: TRBD2
V: TRBV7-3
CDR3: CASSSRGTRRTDTQYF

D: NA
V: TRBV30
CDR3: CAWSARLDTQYF

D: NA
V: TRBV6-1
CDR3: CASSDAGQFYEQYF

D: TRBD2
V: TRBV11-2
CDR3: CASGTSGGPGIGETQYF

D: NA
V: TRBV28
CDR3: CASRGQFPGGTDTQYF

D: TRBD2
V: TRBV27
CDR3: CASKQGTSGGAGNGELFF

D: NA
V: TRBV28
CDR3: CASSLGGAPQRETQYF

D: NA
V: TRBV11-1
CDR3: CASVDTGGTWYF

D: NA
V: TRBV7-8
CDR3: CASSLNQGNTYNSPLHF

D: NA
V: TRBV7-6
CDR3: CASSLGPSALGTEAFF

D: NA
V: TRBV2
CDR3: CASSWDFSYEQYF

D: NA
V: TRBV6-5
CDR3: CASSYSGDDYGYTF

D: NA
V: TRBV7-9
CDR3: CASSPDSNEKLFF

D: NA
V: TRBV5-5
CDR3: CASSLLGGAGYTF

D: NA
V: TRBV7-3
CDR3: CASSLTTGELFF

D: NA
V: TRBV5-4
CDR3: CASRLEVPIGHEQFF

D: TRBD1
V: TRBV19
CDR3: CASSLSGGVYGYTF

D: NA
V: TRBV11-2
CDR3: CASSLRVRGANEKLFF

D: TRBD2
V: TRBV30
CDR3: CAWSVTGGTDTQYF

D: NA
V: TRBV7-9
CDR3: CASSLAGGPNEKLFF

D: TRBD1
V: TRBV5-1
CDR3: CASSYGQGVTEAFF

D: NA
V: TRBV29-1
CDR3: CSVEELVGETQYF

D: NA
V: TRBV11-3
CDR3: CASSLDPGPKYEQYF

D: NA
V: TRBV7-3
CDR3: CASSLTPDRPNTEAFF

D: NA
V: TRBV6-1
CDR3: CASSFALTAYEQYF

D: NA
V: TRBV7-2
CDR3: CASSSWDSGKGRTEAFF

D: NA
V: TRBV6-1
CDR3: CASSRGGAYEQYF

D: NA
V: TRBV5-1
CDR3: CASSSGVGNSHEKLFF

D: NA
V: TRBV4-3
CDR3: CASSQMAGSYNEKLFF

D: NA
V: TRBV9
CDR3: CASSVDGQVNQPQHF

D: NA
V: TRBV29-1
CDR3: CSGGGRPNNEQFF

D: NA
V: TRBV10-1
CDR3: CASRQPQHF

D: NA
V: TRBV7-2
CDR3: CASSLNRSPYNEQFF

D: TRBD2
V: TRBV6-1
CDR3: CASSEASGSPDTQYF

D: TRBD1
V: TRBV6-1
CDR3: CASSEGDRAASF

D: TRBD2
V: TRBV30
CDR3: CACNPGGGYNEQFF

D: NA
V: TRBV7-9
CDR3: CASSTIRSSSYNEQFF

D: NA
V: TRBV28
CDR3: CASINRESNEQYF

D: TRBD2
V: TRBV29-1
CDR3: CSVGETSYREQFF

D: TRBD1
V: TRBV6-4
CDR3: CASSDYPGQGAHEQFF

D: NA
V: TRBV5-4
CDR3: CASSFVGSPDNEQFF

D: NA
V: TRBV4-2
CDR3: CASSQDLADTYGYTF